Listed below are T cell receptor beta chains from one sample, sequenced in a study of neoadjuvant anti-PD-1 for oral cavity cancer. Clones were sequenced by immunoSEQ multiplex PCR, and TCRdb holds only the in-frame ones, with some missing. The profile shows around 13,000 clones, around three fifths of them singletons. Sequenced material: PBMCs, taken before nivolumab (anti-PD-1) treatment. These receptors all stem from a person between 40 and 80 years old with oral cavity squamous cell carcinoma. Each CDR3 is given with its conserved first and last residue. The D gene is left open where the match is weak. Clone sizes are given selectively: once, few, many, or a class where the clone is expanded.

v_gene: TRBV6-1
d_gene: NA
abundance: NA
j_gene: TRBJ2-1
CDR3nt: TGTGCCAGCAGTGAAGCGCTTCTTGGTAATGAGCAGTTCTTC
CDR3aa: CASSEALLGNEQFF

v_gene: TRBV5-5
d_gene: NA
abundance: NA
j_gene: TRBJ2-7
CDR3nt: TGTGCCAGCAGCTTTGGGGACGGGTTCTCCTACGAGCAGTACTTC
CDR3aa: CASSFGDGFSYEQYF

v_gene: TRBV5-1
d_gene: NA
abundance: NA
j_gene: TRBJ1-2
CDR3nt: TGCGCCAGCAGCTGGAGGCTTAACTATGGCTACACCTTC
CDR3aa: CASSWRLNYGYTF

v_gene: TRBV12-5
d_gene: NA
abundance: NA
j_gene: TRBJ1-1
CDR3nt: TGTGCTAGTGGTTTCGGGGGGGGAAACACTGAAGCTTTCTTT
CDR3aa: CASGFGGGNTEAFF

v_gene: TRBV7-8
d_gene: NA
abundance: NA
j_gene: TRBJ1-5
CDR3nt: TGTGCCAGCAGCTTGGAAGGTGATCAGCCCCAGCATTTT
CDR3aa: CASSLEGDQPQHF

v_gene: TRBV2
d_gene: TRBD1
abundance: few
j_gene: TRBJ2-7
CDR3nt: TGTGCCAGCAGTCTCACCCGAGGGACAGTCGAGCAGTACTTC
CDR3aa: CASSLTRGTVEQYF

v_gene: TRBV19
d_gene: NA
abundance: NA
j_gene: TRBJ1-5
CDR3nt: TGTGCCAGTAGTCCCTTTGACCTCGGAGGAAATCAGCCCCAGCATTTT
CDR3aa: CASSPFDLGGNQPQHF

v_gene: TRBV5-1
d_gene: NA
abundance: NA
j_gene: TRBJ2-5
CDR3nt: TGCGCCAGCAGCTTGGCGGTAGCCTCTTTCCAAGAGACCCAGTACTTC
CDR3aa: CASSLAVASFQETQYF

v_gene: TRBV18
d_gene: NA
abundance: few
j_gene: TRBJ1-5
CDR3nt: TGTGCCAGCTCACCCGGACAGAACAATCAGCCCCAGCATTTT
CDR3aa: CASSPGQNNQPQHF

v_gene: TRBV19
d_gene: TRBD1
abundance: once
j_gene: TRBJ1-1
CDR3nt: TGTGCCAGTAGTATGGGGGACAGGAGGAACACTGAAGCTTTCTTT
CDR3aa: CASSMGDRRNTEAFF

v_gene: TRBV7-2
d_gene: NA
abundance: NA
j_gene: TRBJ1-4
CDR3nt: TGTGCCAGCAGCAGACAAAGCCGGGAAAAACTGTTTTTT
CDR3aa: CASSRQSREKLFF

v_gene: TRBV6-1
d_gene: NA
abundance: NA
j_gene: TRBJ1-1
CDR3nt: TGTGCCAGCCAGAAGGGACCCGAGAGGGTGACTGAAGCTTTCTTT
CDR3aa: CASQKGPERVTEAFF

v_gene: TRBV7-2
d_gene: NA
abundance: few
j_gene: TRBJ1-5
CDR3nt: TGTGCCAGCAGCTTATCCCAGAATCAGCCCCAGCATTTT
CDR3aa: CASSLSQNQPQHF

v_gene: TRBV6-1
d_gene: NA
abundance: NA
j_gene: TRBJ1-5
CDR3nt: TGTGCCAGCAGTGAGGACAGTAATAGCAATCAGCCCCAGCATTTT
CDR3aa: CASSEDSNSNQPQHF

v_gene: TRBV19
d_gene: NA
abundance: NA
j_gene: TRBJ1-1
CDR3nt: TGTGCCAGTAGTAAATGGGGATTGGGCACTGAAGCTTTCTTT
CDR3aa: CASSKWGLGTEAFF

v_gene: TRBV27
d_gene: NA
abundance: once
j_gene: TRBJ2-3
CDR3nt: TGTGCCAGCAGTCCCCCGGGGAGTACGCAGTATTTT
CDR3aa: CASSPPGSTQYF